This entry lists 8 T cell receptor beta chains sequenced from one sample in a study of OX40 agonist ivuxolimab in advanced cancers. The repertoire was sequenced with immunoSEQ multiplex PCR; TCRdb's copy has only in-frame clones and lacks some. This repertoire shows about 72,000 clones, roughly 80% found once; its top ten account for less than 5.5%. The sample consisted of CD4+ or CD8+ T cells sorted from blood, taken in a trial of the OX40 agonist ivuxolimab. The receptors shown here come from an adult with an advanced solid tumor such as melanoma, head and neck, liver or kidney cancer.

The chain employs TRBV5-1 and TRBJ2-1; D perhaps matches TRBD1 (5 bases). Germline CDR1 SGHRS, CDR2 YFSETQ. The V gene lost 0 bases and the J gene lost 5 bases, with 9 bases spanning the gap. This CDR3 spans 14 amino acids. CDR3 nucleotide sequence: TGCGCCAGCAGCTTGGGCGACAGCAACAATGAGCAGTTCTTC. This gives the protein CASSLGDSNNEQFF.

This clone was picked up one time. The genes are TRBV5-4 and TRBJ2-3; TRBD2 matches 9 bases. J was trimmed by 2 bases and V by 0 bases; bases with no gene match: 4. Germline values: CDR1 SGHNT, CDR2 YYREEE (reference sequence). This CDR3 has 16 residues. CDR3 region: CASSLGASGTTDTQYF. The CDR3 DNA follows: TGTGCCAGCAGCTTGGGTGCTAGCGGGACCACAGATACGCAGTATTTT.

The J gene is TRBJ1-6, the V gene TRBV18; a possible D gene is TRBD1 (6 bases). V lost 6 bases, J lost 9 bases, and 15 bases lay in between. This CDR3 is built from 14 residues. CDR1 and CDR2 (germline): KGHSH, LQKENI. CDR3 region: CASSPGGQSSPLHF. CDR3 DNA sequence: TGTGCCAGCTCTCCAGGAGGACAGTCTTCACCCCTCCACTTT.

The chain joins TRBV6-5 to TRBJ2-5; D ambiguous. CDR3 length: 12 residues. Trimming removed 5 bases at V and 2 bases at J, with 6 bases between. Germline V gene data show CDR1 as MNHEY and CDR2 as SVGAGI. In DNA form, the CDR3 reads TGTGCCAGCAGTCACCCACAAGAGACCCAGTACTTC. This gives the protein CASSHPQETQYF.

J is TRBJ2-7 and V is TRBV5-1; TRBD1 aligns across 7 bases. The J segment lost 4 bases and the V segment lost 4 bases, leaving 11 bases of the junction unmatched. The CDR3 covers 15 residues. Per the germline V gene, CDR1 is SGHRS and CDR2 is YFSETQ. The DNA of the CDR3 is TGCGCCAGCAGCCCGTCGGAGACAGGGCTTTACGAGCAGTACTTC. It is translated as CASSPSETGLYEQYF.

The J gene is TRBJ2-2, the V gene TRBV6-1; tentatively, D is TRBD1 (6 bases). Trimming removed 4 bases at V and 9 bases at J, with 12 bases between. This CDR3 is 13 amino acids long. Germline loops: CDR1 MNHNS, CDR2 SASEGT. Here the CDR3 reads CASSGTVGRELFF. CDR3 DNA sequence: TGTGCCAGCAGTGGGACAGTGGGTAGGGAGCTGTTTTTT.

CDR3 sequence (DNA): TGTGCCAGCAGCACAGGGGGCCAGGAAAAACTGTTTTTT. It codes for CASSTGGQEKLFF. This chain connects TRBV7-6 to TRBJ1-4; 9 bases are shared with TRBD1. The CDR3 length is 13 residues. Trimming removed 5 bases from V and 8 bases from J; junction bases left unmatched: 3. Germline V lookup: CDR1 SGHVS, CDR2 FNYEAQ.

This clone was detected only a few times. This chain joins TRBV30 and TRBJ2-2; D call uncertain. Germline CDR1 is GTSNPN and CDR2 is SVGIG (reference sequence). CDR3 size: 15 residues. Trimming stripped 2 bases from V and 3 bases from J, with 13 bases between. Written as DNA, the CDR3 is TGTGCCTGGAGTACCTTAAGGCTTTACACCGGGGAGCTGTTTTTT. Its protein product is CAWSTLRLYTGELFF. The full variable domain, its missing parts supplied by reference TRBV30 and TRBJ2-2, is SQTIHQWPATLVQPVGSPLSLECTVEGTSNPNLYWYRQAAGRGLQLLFYSVGIGQISSEVPQNLSASRPQDRQFILSSKKLLLSDSGFYLCAWSTLRLYTGELFFGEGSRLTVL.